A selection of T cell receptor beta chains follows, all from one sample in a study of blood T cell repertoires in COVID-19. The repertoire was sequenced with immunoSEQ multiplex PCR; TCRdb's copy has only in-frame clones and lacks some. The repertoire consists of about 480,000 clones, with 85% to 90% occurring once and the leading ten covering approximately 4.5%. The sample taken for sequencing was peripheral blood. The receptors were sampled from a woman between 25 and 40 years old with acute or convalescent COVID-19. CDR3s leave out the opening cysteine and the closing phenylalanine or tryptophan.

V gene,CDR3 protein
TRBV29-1,SVTTGGGNQPQH
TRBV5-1,ASSASSAGGYNEQF
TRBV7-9,ASSFVTARQKNTGELF
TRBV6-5,ASSIGTLGGSPLH
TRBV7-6,ASSFRDRDFGEAF
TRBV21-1,ASSGDRVNTEAF
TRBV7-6,ASSLREEQF
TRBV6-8,ASSSSGGASGEQF
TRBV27,ASSPVGGYNEQF
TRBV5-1,ASSLGGGSSYNEQF
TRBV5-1,ASSREGGPTDTQY
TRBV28,ASSLSRGGNVLT
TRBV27,ATRDRGGYSNQPQH
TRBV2,ASSEGTGGTGELF
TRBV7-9,ASSSPTGMGEKLF
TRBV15,ATGTGSNQPQH
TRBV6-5,AGGLDRGSNQPQH
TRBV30,AWRRQGGGQETQY
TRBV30,AWSSRGYEQY
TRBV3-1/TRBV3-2,ASSPGGAVWRGGYT
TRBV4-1,ASSQVVNGGASNEQF
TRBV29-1,SVGTEGTEAF
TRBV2,ASSHETGDTEAF
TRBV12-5,ASDSGDTYNEQF
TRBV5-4,ASSLGFRNTEAF
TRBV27,ASSFRILGDGYT
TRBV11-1,ASRARAHPKETQY
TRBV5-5,ASSFSLRYGDEAF
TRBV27,ASRIDRGVTNEQF
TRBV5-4,ASSLGDSGYGYT
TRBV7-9,ASSLDQGQGSYEQY
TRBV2,ASSDGAGEVDTQY
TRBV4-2,ASSQDKAPGEQY
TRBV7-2,ASSSGLADYNEQF
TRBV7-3,ASSPGTGGFRDTQY
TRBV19,ASSIYAYSNQPQH
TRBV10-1,ASLKQGSETQY
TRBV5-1,ASSLSGQGGGYT
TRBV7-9,ASSSTSGGADTQY